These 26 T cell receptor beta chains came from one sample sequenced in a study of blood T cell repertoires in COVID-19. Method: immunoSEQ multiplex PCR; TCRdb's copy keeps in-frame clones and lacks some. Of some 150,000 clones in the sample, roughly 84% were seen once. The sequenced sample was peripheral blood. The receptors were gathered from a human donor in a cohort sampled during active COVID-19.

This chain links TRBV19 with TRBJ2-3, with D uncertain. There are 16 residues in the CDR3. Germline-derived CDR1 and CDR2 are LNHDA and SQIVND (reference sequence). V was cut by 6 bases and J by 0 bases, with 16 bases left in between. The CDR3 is CASRRANYYSTDTQYF. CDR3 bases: TGTGCCAGTAGACGAGCTAACTACTACAGCACAGATACGCAGTATTTT.

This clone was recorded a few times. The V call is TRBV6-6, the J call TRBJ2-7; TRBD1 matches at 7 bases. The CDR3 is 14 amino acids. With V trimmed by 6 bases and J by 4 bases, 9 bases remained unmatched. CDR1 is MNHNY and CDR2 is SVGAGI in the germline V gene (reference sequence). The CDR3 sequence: CASRTRDSGYEQYF. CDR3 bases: TGTGCCAGCAGAACCCGGGACAGTGGTTACGAGCAGTACTTC.

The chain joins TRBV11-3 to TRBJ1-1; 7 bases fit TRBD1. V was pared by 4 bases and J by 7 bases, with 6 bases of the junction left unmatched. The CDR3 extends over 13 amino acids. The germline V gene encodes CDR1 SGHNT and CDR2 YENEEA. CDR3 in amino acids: CASSSGQTVEAFF. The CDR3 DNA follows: TGTGCCAGCAGCTCGGGACAGACGGTTGAAGCTTTCTTT.

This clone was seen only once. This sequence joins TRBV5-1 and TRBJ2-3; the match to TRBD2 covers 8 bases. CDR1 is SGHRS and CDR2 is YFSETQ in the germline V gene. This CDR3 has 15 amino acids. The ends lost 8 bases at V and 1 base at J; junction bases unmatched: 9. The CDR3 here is CASGVGGARTDTQYF. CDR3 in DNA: TGCGCCAGTGGAGTCGGGGGGGCTCGCACAGATACGCAGTATTTT.

The DNA for the CDR3 is TGCGCCAGCAGCTCCCTGGCTGGACTAGCGGGGGGGCGTGGGGTTACGCAGTATTTT. It translates to CASSSLAGLAGGRGVTQYF. V usage is TRBV5-1 and J usage is TRBJ2-3, with 15 nucleotides matching TRBD2. Trimming at V came to 3 bases and at J to 8 bases, leaving 16 bases not matched to a gene. Germline V lookup: CDR1 SGHRS, CDR2 YFSETQ. The CDR3 length is 19 residues.

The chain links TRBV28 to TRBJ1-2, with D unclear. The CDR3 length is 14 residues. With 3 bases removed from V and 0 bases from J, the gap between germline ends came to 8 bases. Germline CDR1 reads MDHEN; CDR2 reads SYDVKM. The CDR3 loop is CASSLAGSNYGYTF. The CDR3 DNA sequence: TGTGCCAGCAGTTTGGCAGGCTCTAACTATGGCTACACCTTC.

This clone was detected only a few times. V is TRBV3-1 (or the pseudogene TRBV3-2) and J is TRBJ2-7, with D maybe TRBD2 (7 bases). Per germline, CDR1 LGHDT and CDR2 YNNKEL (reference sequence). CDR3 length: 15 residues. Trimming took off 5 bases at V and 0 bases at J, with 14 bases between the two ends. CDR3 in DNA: TGTGCCAGCAGCGGGGGGCGCGGGGGCTCCTACGAGCAGTACTTC. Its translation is CASSGGRGGSYEQYF.

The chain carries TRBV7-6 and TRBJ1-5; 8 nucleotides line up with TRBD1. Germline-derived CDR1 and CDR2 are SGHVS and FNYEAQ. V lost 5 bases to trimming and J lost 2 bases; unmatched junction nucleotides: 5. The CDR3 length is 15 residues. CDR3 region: CASSGSGGRNQPQHF. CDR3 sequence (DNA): TGTGCCAGCAGCGGATCAGGGGGCCGCAATCAGCCCCAGCATTTT.

CDR3 loop: CASSPPNPGMRSPLHF. The CDR3 DNA reads TGTGCCAGCAGCCCACCTAACCCAGGAATGCGTTCACCCCTCCACTTT. The chain is built from TRBV3-1 (or the pseudogene TRBV3-2) and TRBJ1-6, with unresolved D. The V gene lost 4 bases and the J gene lost 9 bases, with 19 bases spanning the gap. Germline CDR1 LGHDT, CDR2 YNNKEL (reference sequence). This CDR3 region has 16 residues.

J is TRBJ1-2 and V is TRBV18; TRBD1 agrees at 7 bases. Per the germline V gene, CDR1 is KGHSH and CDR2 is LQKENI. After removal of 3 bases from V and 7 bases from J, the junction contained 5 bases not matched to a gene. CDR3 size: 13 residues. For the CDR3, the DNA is TGTGCCAGCTCACCGTCCGGGACAGCTGGCTACACCTTC. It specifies CASSPSGTAGYTF.

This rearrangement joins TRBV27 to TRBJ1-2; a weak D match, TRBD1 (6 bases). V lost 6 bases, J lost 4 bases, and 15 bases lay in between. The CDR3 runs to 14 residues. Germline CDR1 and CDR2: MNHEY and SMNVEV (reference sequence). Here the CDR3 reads CASRPNAGVYGYTF. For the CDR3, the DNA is TGTGCCAGCAGGCCCAATGCAGGGGTCTATGGCTACACCTTC.

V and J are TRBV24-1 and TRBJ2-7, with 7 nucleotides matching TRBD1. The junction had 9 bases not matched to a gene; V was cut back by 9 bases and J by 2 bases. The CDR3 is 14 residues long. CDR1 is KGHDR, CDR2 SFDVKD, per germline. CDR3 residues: CATAGGDRPYEQYF. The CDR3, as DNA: TGTGCCACCGCAGGGGGTGATAGGCCCTACGAGCAGTACTTC.

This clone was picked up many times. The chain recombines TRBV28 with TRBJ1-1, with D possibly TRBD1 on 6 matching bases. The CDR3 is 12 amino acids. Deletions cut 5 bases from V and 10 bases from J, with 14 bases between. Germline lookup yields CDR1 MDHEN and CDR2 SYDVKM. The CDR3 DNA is TGTGCCAGCAGTCCCCGAGTCAGGGGAGCTTTCTTT. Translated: CASSPRVRGAFF.

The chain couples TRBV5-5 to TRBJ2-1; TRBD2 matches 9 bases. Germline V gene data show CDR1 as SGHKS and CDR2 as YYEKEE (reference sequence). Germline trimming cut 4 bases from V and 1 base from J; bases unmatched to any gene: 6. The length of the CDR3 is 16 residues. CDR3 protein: CASSRGGGGSYNEQFF. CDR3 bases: TGTGCCAGCAGCAGAGGCGGGGGGGGGTCCTACAATGAGCAGTTCTTC.

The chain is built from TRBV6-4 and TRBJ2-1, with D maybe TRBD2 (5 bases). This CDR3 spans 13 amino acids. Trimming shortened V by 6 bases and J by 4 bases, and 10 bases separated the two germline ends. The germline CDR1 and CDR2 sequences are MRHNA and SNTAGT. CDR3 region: CASSRDSYNEQFF. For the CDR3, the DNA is TGTGCCAGCAGCCGGGATTCGTACAATGAGCAGTTCTTC.

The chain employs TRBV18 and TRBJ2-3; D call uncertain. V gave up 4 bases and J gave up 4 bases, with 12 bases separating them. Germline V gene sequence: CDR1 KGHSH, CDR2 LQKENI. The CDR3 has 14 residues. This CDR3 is CASSRQLNPDTQYF. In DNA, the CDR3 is TGTGCCAGCTCACGCCAGTTGAATCCAGATACGCAGTATTTT.

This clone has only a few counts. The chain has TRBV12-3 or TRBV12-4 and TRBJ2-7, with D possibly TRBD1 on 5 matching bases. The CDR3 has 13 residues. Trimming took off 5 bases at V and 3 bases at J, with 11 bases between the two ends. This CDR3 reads CASSLTVLYEQYF. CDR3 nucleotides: TGTGCCAGCAGTCTGACAGTTCTCTACGAGCAGTACTTC.

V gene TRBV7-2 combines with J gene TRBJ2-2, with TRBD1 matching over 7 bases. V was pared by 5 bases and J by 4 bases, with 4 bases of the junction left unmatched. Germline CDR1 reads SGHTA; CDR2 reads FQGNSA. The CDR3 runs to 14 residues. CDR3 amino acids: CASSRGQGTGELFF. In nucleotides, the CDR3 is TGTGCCAGCAGCAGGGGGCAGGGCACCGGGGAGCTGTTTTTT. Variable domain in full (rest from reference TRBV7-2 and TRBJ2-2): GAGVSQSPSNKVTEKGKDVELRCDPISGHTALYWYRQSLGQGLEFLIYFQGNSAPDKSGLPSDRFSAERTGGSVSTLTIQRTQQEDSAVYLCASSRGQGTGELFFGEGSRLTVL.

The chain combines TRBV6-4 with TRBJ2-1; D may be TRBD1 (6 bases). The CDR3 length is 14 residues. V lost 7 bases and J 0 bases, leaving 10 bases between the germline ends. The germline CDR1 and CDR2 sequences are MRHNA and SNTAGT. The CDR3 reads CASKGGSSYNEQFF. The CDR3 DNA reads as TGTGCCAGCAAAGGGGGAAGCTCCTACAATGAGCAGTTCTTC.

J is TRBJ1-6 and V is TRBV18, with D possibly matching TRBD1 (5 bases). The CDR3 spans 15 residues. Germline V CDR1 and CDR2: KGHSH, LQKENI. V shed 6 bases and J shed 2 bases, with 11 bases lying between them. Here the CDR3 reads CASSLGGTYNSPLHF. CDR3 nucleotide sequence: TGTGCCAGCTCTCTGGGGGGGACCTATAATTCACCCCTCCACTTT.

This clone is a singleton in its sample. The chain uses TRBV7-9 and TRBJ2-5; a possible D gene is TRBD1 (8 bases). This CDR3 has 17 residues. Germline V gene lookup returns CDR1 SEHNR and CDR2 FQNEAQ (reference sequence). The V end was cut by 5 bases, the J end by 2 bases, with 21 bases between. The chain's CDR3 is CASSAGGNGGSQETQYF. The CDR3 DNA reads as TGTGCCAGCAGCGCAGGGGGCAACGGGGGGTCGCAAGAGACCCAGTACTTC.

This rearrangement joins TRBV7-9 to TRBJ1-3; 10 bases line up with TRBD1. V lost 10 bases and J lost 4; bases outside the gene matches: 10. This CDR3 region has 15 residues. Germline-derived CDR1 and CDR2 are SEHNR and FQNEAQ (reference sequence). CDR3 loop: CATPFGTGVGNTIYF. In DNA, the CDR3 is TGTGCCACCCCCTTTGGGACAGGGGTCGGAAACACCATATATTTT.

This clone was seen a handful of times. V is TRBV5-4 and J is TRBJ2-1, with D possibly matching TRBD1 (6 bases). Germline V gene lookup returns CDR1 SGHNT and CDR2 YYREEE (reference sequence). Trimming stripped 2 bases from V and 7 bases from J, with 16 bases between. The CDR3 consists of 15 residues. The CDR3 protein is CASSLKGGKGNEQFF. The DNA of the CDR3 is TGTGCCAGCAGCTTAAAAGGGGGTAAAGGTAATGAGCAGTTCTTC.

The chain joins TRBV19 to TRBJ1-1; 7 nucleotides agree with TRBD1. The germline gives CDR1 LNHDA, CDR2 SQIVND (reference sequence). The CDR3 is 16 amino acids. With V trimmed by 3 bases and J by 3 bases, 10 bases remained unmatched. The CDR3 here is CASSILEGTADTEAFF. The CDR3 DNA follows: TGTGCCAGTAGTATTTTAGAGGGGACAGCGGACACTGAAGCTTTCTTT.

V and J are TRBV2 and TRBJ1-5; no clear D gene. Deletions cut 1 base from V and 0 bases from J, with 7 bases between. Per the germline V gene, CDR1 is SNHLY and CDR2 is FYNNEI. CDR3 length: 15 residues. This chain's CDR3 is CASSEEFRSNQPQHF. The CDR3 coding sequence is TGTGCCAGCAGTGAAGAATTTCGTAGCAATCAGCCCCAGCATTTT.

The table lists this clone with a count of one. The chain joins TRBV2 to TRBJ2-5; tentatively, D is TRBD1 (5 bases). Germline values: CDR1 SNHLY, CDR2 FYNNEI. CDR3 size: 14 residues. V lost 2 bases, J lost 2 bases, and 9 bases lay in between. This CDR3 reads CASSEMDTQETQYF. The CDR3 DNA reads TGTGCCAGCAGTGAAATGGACACACAAGAGACCCAGTACTTC.